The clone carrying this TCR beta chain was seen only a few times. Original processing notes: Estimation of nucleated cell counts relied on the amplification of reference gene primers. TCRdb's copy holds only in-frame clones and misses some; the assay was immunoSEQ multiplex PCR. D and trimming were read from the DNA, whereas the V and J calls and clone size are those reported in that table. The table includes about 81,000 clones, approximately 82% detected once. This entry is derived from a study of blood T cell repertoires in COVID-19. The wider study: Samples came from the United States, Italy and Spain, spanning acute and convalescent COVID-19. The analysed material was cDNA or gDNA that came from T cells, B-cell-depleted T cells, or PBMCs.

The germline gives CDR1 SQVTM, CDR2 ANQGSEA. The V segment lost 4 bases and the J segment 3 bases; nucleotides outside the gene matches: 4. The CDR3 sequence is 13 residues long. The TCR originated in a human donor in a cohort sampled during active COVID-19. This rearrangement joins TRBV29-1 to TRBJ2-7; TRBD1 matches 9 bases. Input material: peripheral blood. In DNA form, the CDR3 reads TGCAGCGTTGCTGTGACAGGGGGCTACGAGCAGTACTTC. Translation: CSVAVTGGYEQYF.